Listed below are T cell receptor beta chains from one sample, sequenced in a study of T cells in Graves' hyperthyroidism and ophthalmopathy. TCRdb independently ran MiXCR on the multiplex PCR reads; one entry per CDR3 protein. The data show 660,000 or so distinct CDR3 sequences, with roughly 46% seen just once and 6.5% to 9% held by the top ten. Sequences were obtained from peripheral blood or thyroid tissue (not recorded which). The source is an adult man with Graves' disease, either hyperthyroidism or ophthalmopathy (not recorded which). The CDR3 runs from the conserved cysteine through the conserved F or W. A D gene is named only where the DNA matches it firmly. Size is stated for part of the rows, as once, few or many counts, or as a class when the clone is expanded.

D	size	J	V	DNA	CDR3
TRBD2	few	TRBJ2-7	TRBV7-2	TGTGCCAGCAGCCCCAGCCTTGGACTAGGAGCCTACGAGCAGTACTTC	CASSPSLGLGAYEQYF
TRBD1	-	TRBJ2-2	TRBV10-3	TGTGCCATCAGTAAGGGACAGGGGAACACCGGGGAGCTGTTTTTT	CAISKGQGNTGELFF
-	-	TRBJ1-6	TRBV5-1	TGCGCCAGCAGCTTGTTGCCGGACGGCGCCAATTCACCCCTCCACTTT	CASSLLPDGANSPLHF
TRBD1	-	TRBJ1-2	TRBV7-9	TGTGCCAGCAGCTTAGGAACAGGGGGCGCCAGTGGCTACACCTTC	CASSLGTGGASGYTF
-	-	TRBJ1-1	TRBV25-1	TGTGCCAGCAGTGAATGGGGCGGGATTGAAGCTTTCTTT	CASSEWGGIEAFF
TRBD1	-	TRBJ1-5	TRBV19	TGTGCCAGTAGTACCCTCCAGGGGGCTAGCAATCAGCCCCAGCATTTT	CASSTLQGASNQPQHF
TRBD1	-	TRBJ1-2	TRBV20-1	TGCAGTGCTTCCCGGACAGGGGGCCCCTATGGCTACACCTTC	CSASRTGGPYGYTF
TRBD1	few	TRBJ1-2	TRBV7-9	TGTGCCAGCAGCCCCCGAACCGGGACAGGGCACGGCTACACCTTC	CASSPRTGTGHGYTF
-	-	TRBJ1-6	TRBV7-2	TGTGCCAGCAGCTTTGGGCAGAAGATCTATAATTCACCCCTCCACTTT	CASSFGQKIYNSPLHF
TRBD1	-	TRBJ2-2	TRBV29-1	TGCAGCGTTTGGACAGGGGCGAACACCGGGGAGCTGTTTTTT	CSVWTGANTGELFF
-	-	TRBJ2-5	TRBV20-1	TGCAGTGCTAGACGCCTAGGAGAGGGCCAAGAGACCCAGTACTTC	CSARRLGEGQETQYF
-	-	TRBJ2-7	TRBV7-8	TGTGCCAGCAGCTCCGGGACACCTGTTCCCTACGAGCAGTACTTC	CASSSGTPVPYEQYF
-	-	TRBJ1-2	TRBV29-1	TGCAGCGTTGCACAGGACACCTCCTATGGCTACACCTTC	CSVAQDTSYGYTF
-	-	TRBJ1-4	TRBV7-3	TGCGCCAGCAGCCAAGTGGGGGTCTTTGAAAAACTGTTTTTT	CASSQVGVFEKLFF
-	few	TRBJ1-1	TRBV20-1	TGCAGTGCTCCCGGGAACTCAGGGAACACTGAAGCTTTCTTT	CSAPGNSGNTEAFF
-	-	TRBJ1-6	TRBV7-9	TGTGCCAGCAGTGAATATGGCACAGACGGGTCTAACTCACCCCTCCACTTT	CASSEYGTDGSNSPLHF
TRBD2	-	TRBJ2-7	TRBV2	TGTGCCAGCAGCTCCCGACTAGCGGGAAGGTACGAGCAGTACTTC	CASSSRLAGRYEQYF
-	-	TRBJ1-1	TRBV25-1	TGTGCCAGCAGTACGGACAGAACGGACAGTTCCACTGAAGCTTTCTTT	CASSTDRTDSSTEAFF
TRBD1	-	TRBJ1-6	TRBV10-3	TGTGCCATCAGGGGACAGCGCTCTAGTGATTCACCCCTCCACTTT	CAIRGQRSSDSPLHF
-	-	TRBJ1-4	TRBV20-1	TGCAGTGCTAGTCTGGCAACTAATGAAAAACTGTTTTTT	CSASLATNEKLFF